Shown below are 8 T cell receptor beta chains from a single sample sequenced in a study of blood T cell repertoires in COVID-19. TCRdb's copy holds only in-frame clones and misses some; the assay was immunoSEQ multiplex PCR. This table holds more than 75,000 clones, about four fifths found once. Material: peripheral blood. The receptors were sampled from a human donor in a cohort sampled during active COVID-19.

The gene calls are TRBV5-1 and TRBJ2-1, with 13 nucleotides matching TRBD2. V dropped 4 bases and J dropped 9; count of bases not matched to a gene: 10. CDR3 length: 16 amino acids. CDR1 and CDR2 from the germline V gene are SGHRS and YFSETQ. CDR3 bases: TGCGCCAGCAGCCCGACTAGCGGGAGGCGCCTAGGTGAGCAGTTCTTC. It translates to CASSPTSGRRLGEQFF.

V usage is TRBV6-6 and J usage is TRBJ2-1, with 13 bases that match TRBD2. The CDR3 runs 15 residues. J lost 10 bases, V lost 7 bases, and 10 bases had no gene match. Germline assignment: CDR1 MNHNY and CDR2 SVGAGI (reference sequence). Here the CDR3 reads CASNKPPGLAGEQFF. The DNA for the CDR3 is TGTGCCAGCAACAAACCGCCGGGACTAGCGGGGGAGCAGTTCTTC.

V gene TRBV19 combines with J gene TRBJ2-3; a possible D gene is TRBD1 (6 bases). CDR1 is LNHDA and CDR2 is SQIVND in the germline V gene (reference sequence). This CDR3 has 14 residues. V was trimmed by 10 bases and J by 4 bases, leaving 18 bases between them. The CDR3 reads CATAGQRPPDTQYF. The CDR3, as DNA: TGTGCCACTGCCGGACAGCGACCGCCAGATACGCAGTATTTT.

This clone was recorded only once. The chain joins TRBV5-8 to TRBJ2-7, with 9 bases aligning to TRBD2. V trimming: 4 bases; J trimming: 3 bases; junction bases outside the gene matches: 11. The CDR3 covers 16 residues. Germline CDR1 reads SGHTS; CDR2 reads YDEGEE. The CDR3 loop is CASSPHAGGRSYEQYF. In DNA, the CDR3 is TGTGCCAGCAGCCCTCATGCGGGAGGGCGTAGCTACGAGCAGTACTTC.

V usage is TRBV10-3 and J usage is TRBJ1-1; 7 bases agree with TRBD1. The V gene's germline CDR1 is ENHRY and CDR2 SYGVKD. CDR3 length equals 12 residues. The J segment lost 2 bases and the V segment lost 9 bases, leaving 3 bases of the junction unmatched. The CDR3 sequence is CAMGTANTEAFF. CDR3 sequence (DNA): TGTGCCATGGGGACAGCAAACACTGAAGCTTTCTTT.

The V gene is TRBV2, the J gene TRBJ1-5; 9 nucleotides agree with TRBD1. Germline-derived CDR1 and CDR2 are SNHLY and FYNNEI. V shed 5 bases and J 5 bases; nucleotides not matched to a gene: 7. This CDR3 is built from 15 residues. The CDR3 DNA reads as TGTGCCAGCAGTAGCCCAGGGGACAGGGATCAGCCCCAGCATTTT. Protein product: CASSSPGDRDQPQHF.

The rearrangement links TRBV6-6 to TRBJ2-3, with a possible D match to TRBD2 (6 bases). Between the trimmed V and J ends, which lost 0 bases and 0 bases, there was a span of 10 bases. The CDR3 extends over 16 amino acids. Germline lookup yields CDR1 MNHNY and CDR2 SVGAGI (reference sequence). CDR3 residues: CASSYSPGLSTDTQYF. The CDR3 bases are TGTGCCAGCAGTTACTCGCCGGGACTGAGCACAGATACGCAGTATTTT.

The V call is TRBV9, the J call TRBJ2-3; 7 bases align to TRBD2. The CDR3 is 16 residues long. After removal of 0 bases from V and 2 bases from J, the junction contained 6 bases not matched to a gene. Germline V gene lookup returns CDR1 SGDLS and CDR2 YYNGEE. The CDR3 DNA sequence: TGTGCCAGCAGCGTAGGTCTAGCGGCTTCCACAGATACGCAGTATTTT. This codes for CASSVGLAASTDTQYF. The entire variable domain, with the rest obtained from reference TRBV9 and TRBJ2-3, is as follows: DSGVTQTPKHLITATGQRVTLRCSPRSGDLSVYWYQQSLDQGLQFLIQYYNGEERAKGNILERFSAQQFPDLHSELNLSSLELGDSALYFCASSVGLAASTDTQYFGPGTRLTVL.